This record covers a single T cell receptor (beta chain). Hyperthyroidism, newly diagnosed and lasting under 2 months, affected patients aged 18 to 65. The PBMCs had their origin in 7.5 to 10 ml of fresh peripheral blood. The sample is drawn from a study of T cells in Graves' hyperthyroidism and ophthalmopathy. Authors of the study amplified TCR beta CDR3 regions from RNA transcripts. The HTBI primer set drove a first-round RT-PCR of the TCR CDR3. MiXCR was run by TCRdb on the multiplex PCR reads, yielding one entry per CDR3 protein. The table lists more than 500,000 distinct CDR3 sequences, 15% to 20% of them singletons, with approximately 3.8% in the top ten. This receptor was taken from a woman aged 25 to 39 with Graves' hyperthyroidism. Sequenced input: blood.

CDR3 in DNA: TGTGCCAGCAGCTGGCTAGGGGGCGCGGGTTACGAGCAGTACTTC. Translating gives CASSWLGGAGYEQYF. The V gene is TRBV7-3, the J gene TRBJ2-7; 7 nucleotides agree with TRBD1. Germline V gene lookup returns CDR1 SGHTA and CDR2 FQGTGA. V gave up 4 bases and J gave up 4 bases; unmatched junction bases: 10. The CDR3 loop spans 15 amino acids.